This T cell receptor beta chain was profiled in a study of beta chain features in type 1 diabetes. Findings and limits, study-wide: People with Type 1 diabetes carried modestly yet significantly shorter TCRB CDR3s in all four CD4+ subsets.

Every isolated RNA sample was fully reverse transcribed, so sequencing captured expressed TCRB transcripts. TCRdb's copy holds only in-frame clones and misses some; the assay was immunoSEQ multiplex PCR. The profile covers roughly 51,000 clones, with roughly 50% appearing a single time and roughly 2.5% taken by the ten largest. As concerns this clone: Antigen: not known.

Germline-derived CDR1 and CDR2 are MDHEN and SYDVKM. CDR3 length: 15 residues. J was trimmed by 6 bases and V by 3 bases; bases with no gene match: 5. The chain is built from TRBV28 and TRBJ1-5; TRBD1 aligns across 10 bases. The source is a woman in her 40s with type 1 diabetes. The sequenced material came from Tregs from blood. In DNA form, the CDR3 reads TGTGCCAGCAGTTTCCGGGACAGGGGCGGTCAGCCCCAGCATTTT. Amino acids: CASSFRDRGGQPQHF.